This T cell receptor beta chain appears in the sequencing data of a study of identical twins. The study's findings and limits: Donors were not followed over many years; analysis was cross-sectional.

This clonotype was detected once. Antigen: not known. After removal of 4 bases from V and 7 bases from J, the junction contained 7 bases not matched to a gene. The germline V gene encodes CDR1 ENHRY and CDR2 SYGVKD. The CDR3 is 14 residues long. TCRdb analysed the 5' RACE reads with MiXCR anew, one entry per CDR3 protein. The table records about 530,000 distinct CDR3 sequences, about 16% of them present only once. These data were likewise used in another study, on yellow fever vaccine responses in identical twins.

The TCR originated in a woman between 18 and 30 years old in good health. The material sequenced was CD4+ T cells sorted from blood. V usage is TRBV10-3 and J usage is TRBJ2-1; 7 nucleotides agree with TRBD1. The CDR3 loop reads CAISADRVENEQFF. For the CDR3, the DNA is TGTGCCATCAGTGCCGACAGGGTTGAGAATGAGCAGTTCTTC.